The present T cell receptor beta chain was sequenced within a study of cytomegalovirus exposure and HLA in healthy donors. Turning to this clone: Its specificity is not known.

The ends lost 6 bases at V and 8 bases at J; junction bases unmatched: 15. There are 15 residues in the CDR3. Germline values: CDR1 SNHLY, CDR2 FYNNEI. Broader study findings: A few of the chains that were CMV-associated were confirmed in vitro to be specific for CMV antigens. In a later analysis, donors in an Asian-associated ancestry cluster reportedly had fewer N-insertions in productive TCRs than the cohort mean. Analysis performed later showed TCR beta chains linked to HLA being more clonally expanded than equally common others.

The PCR was carried out with 60 Vbeta primers and 13 Jbeta primers. The method was immunoSEQ multiplex PCR; TCRdb's version includes in-frame clones alone and lacks a portion of them. This sample carries 100,000 to 150,000 clones, less than 90% of them seen once, and the ten largest clones take 20%. This clonotype originated in a man younger than 35 in good health and CMV-seropositive. The rearrangement links TRBV2 to TRBJ1-2; 7 bases are shared with TRBD1. The sequenced material came from PBMCs. The CDR3 nucleotides are TGTGCCAGCAGGAACTTACTCGGACAGGTCGGGGGCTACACCTTC. Protein sequence: CASRNLLGQVGGYTF.